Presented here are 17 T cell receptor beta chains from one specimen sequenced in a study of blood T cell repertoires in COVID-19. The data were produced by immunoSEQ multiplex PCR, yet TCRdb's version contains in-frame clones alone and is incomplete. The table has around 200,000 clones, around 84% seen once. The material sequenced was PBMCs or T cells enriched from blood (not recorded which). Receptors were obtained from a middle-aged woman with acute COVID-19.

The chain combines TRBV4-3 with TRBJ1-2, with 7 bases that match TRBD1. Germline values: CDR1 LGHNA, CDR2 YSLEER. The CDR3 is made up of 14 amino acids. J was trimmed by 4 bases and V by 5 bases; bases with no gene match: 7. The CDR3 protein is CASSLTRDSYGYTF. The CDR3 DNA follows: TGCGCCAGCAGCTTAACTCGGGACAGCTATGGCTACACCTTC.

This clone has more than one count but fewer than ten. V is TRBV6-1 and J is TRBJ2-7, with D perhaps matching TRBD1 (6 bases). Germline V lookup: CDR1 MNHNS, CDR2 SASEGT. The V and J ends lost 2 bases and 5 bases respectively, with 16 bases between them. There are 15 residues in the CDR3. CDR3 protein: CASSEWGSRGHEQYF. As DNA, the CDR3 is TGTGCCAGCAGTGAATGGGGAAGCAGGGGCCACGAGCAGTACTTC.

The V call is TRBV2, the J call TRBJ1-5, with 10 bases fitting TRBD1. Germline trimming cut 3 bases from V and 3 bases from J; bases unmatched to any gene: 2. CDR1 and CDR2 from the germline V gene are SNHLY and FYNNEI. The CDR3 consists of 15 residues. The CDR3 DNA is TGTGCCAGCAGTGAGGGACAGGGGTTCAATCAGCCCCAGCATTTT. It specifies CASSEGQGFNQPQHF.

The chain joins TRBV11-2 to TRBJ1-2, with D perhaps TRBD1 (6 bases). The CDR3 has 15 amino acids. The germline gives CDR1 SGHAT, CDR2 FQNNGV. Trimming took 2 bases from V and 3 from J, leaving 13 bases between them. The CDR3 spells CASSLHPGDHYGYTF. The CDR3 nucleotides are TGTGCCAGCAGCTTACACCCAGGGGACCACTATGGCTACACCTTC.

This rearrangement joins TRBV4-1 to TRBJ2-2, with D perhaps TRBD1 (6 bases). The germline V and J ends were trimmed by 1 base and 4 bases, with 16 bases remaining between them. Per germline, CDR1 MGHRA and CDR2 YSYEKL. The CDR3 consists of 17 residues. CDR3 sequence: CASSQVQGILGTGELFF. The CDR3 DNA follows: TGCGCCAGCAGCCAAGTGCAGGGGATTTTGGGCACCGGGGAGCTGTTTTTT.

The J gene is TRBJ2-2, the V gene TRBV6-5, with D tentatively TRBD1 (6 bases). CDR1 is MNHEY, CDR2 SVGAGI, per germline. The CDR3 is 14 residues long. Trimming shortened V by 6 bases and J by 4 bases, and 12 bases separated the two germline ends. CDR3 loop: CASRFTGTTGELFF. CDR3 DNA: TGTGCCAGCAGGTTTACAGGGACCACCGGGGAGCTGTTTTTT.

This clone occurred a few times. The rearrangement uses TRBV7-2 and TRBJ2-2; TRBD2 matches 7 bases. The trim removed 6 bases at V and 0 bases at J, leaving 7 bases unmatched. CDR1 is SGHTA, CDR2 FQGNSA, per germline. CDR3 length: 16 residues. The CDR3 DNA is TGTGCCAGCAGTTTCCTAGCGGCCGCGAACACCGGGGAGCTGTTTTTT. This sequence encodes CASSFLAAANTGELFF. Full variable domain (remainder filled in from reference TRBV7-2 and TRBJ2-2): GAGVSQSPSNKVTEKGKDVELRCDPISGHTALYWYRQSLGQGLEFLIYFQGNSAPDKSGLPSDRFSAERTGGSVSTLTIQRTQQEDSAVYLCASSFLAAANTGELFFGEGSRLTVL.

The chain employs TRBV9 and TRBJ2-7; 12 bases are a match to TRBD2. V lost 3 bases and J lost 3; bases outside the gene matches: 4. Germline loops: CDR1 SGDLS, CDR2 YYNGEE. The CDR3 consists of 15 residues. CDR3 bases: TGTGCCAGCAGCGCCCCGACTAGCGGGAGCTACGAGCAGTACTTC. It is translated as CASSAPTSGSYEQYF.

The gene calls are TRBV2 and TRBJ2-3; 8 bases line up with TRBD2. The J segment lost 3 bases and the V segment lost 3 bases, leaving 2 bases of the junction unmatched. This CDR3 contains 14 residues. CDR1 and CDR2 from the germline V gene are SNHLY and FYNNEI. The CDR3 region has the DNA TGTGCCAGCAGTGATATAGCGGGAACAGATACGCAGTATTTT. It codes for CASSDIAGTDTQYF.

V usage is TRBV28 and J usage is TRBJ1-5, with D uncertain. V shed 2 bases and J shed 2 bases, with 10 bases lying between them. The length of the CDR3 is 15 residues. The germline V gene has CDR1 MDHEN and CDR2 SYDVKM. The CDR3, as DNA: TGTGCCAGCAGTTTAGGTGGGCTTGGCAATCAGCCCCAGCATTTT. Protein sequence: CASSLGGLGNQPQHF. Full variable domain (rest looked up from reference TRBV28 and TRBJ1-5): DVKVTQSSRYLVKRTGEKVFLECVQDMDHENMFWYRQDPGLGLRLIYFSYDVKMKEKGDIPEGYSVSREKKERFSLILESASTNQTSMYLCASSLGGLGNQPQHFGDGTRLSIL.

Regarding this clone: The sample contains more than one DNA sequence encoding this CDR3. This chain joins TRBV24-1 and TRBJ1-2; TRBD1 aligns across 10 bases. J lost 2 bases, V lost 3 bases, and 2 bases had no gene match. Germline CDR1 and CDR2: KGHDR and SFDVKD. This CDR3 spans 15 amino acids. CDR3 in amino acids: CATSDPGQGNYGYTF. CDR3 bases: TGTGCCACCAGTGATCCGGGACAGGGGAACTATGGCTACACCTTC.

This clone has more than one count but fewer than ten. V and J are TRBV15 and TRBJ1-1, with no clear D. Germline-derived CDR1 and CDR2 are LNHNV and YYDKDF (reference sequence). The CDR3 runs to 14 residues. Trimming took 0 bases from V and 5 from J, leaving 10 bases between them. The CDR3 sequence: CATSREVLRTEAFF. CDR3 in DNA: TGTGCCACCAGCAGAGAGGTCCTGCGGACTGAAGCTTTCTTT.

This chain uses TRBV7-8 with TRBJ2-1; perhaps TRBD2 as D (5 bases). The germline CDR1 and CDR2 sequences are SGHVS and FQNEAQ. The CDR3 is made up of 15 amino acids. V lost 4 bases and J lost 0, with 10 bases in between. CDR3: CASSSVGLSYNEQFF. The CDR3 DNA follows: TGTGCCAGCAGCTCCGTCGGACTCTCCTACAATGAGCAGTTCTTC.

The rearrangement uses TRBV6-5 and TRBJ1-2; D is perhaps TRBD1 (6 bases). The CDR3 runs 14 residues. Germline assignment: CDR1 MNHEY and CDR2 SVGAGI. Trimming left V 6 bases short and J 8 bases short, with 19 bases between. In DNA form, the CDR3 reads TGTGCCAGCAGCCCCACCGGGGGGGCTGGCGGCTACACCTTC. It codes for CASSPTGGAGGYTF.

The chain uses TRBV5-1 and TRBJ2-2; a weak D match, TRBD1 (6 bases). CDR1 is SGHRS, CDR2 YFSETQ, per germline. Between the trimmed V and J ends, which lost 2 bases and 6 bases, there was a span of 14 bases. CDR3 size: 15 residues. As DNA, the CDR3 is TGCGCCAGCAGCTTTGCAGGGGCCTCGGCCGGGGAGCTGTTTTTT. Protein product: CASSFAGASAGELFF.

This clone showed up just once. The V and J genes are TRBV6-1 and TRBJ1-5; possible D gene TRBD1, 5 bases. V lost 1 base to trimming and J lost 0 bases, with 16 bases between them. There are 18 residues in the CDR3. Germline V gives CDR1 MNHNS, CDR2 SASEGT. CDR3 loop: CASSEGEQVRHSNQPQHF. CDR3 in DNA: TGTGCCAGCAGTGAAGGGGAACAGGTTCGGCATAGCAATCAGCCCCAGCATTTT.

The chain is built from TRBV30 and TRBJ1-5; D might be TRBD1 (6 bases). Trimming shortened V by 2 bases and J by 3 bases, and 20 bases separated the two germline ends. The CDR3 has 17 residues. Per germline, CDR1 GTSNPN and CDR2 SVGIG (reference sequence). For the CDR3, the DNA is TGTGCCTGGAGTTTAAGGACCGGGGGGGGGCACAATCAGCCCCAGCATTTT. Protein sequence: CAWSLRTGGGHNQPQHF.